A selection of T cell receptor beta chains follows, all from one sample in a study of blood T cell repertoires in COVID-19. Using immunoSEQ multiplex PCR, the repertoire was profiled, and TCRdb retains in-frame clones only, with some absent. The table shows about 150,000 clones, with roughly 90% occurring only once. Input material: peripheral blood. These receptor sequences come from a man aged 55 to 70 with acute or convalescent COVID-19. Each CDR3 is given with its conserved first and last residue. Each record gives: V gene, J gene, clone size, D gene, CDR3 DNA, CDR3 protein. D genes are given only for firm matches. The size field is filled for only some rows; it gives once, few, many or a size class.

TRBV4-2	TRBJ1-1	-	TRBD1	TGTGCCAGCAGTCCAACCGGGACAGGGGAGAGCACTGAAGCTTTCTTT	CASSPTGTGESTEAFF
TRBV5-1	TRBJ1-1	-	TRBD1	TGCGCCAGCAGCTTGGGGACAGGGGGCTCGGGGAACACTGAAGCTTTCTTT	CASSLGTGGSGNTEAFF
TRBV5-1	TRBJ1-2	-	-	TGCGCCAGCAGCTTGGTCTCAGGAAACGCTAACTATGGCTACACCTTC	CASSLVSGNANYGYTF
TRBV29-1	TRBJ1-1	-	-	TGCAGCGTTATAACTCAGAACACTGAAGCTTTCTTT	CSVITQNTEAFF
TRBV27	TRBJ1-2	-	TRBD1	TGTGCCAGCAGTTTATCTTCCACAGGGGGTTTGACTTATATTGATGGCTACACCTTC	CASSLSSTGGLTYIDGYTF
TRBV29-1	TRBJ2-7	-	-	TGCAGCGTTGCCTCCGGGACACTTACACTCTACGAGCAGTACTTC	CSVASGTLTLYEQYF
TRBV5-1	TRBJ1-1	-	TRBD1	TGCGCCAGCAACGAACAGGGGGGCAACACTGAAGCTTTCTTT	CASNEQGGNTEAFF
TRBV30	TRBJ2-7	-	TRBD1	TGTGCCTGGAGTTCCGGACAGGGCTTCGAGCAGTACTTC	CAWSSGQGFEQYF
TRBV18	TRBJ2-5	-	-	TGTGCCAGCTCACCAAGGGAGCTCCAAGAGACCCAGTACTTC	CASSPRELQETQYF
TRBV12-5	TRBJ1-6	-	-	TGTGCTAGTGGTCCCGAACTGGCCCTCCACTTT	CASGPELALHF
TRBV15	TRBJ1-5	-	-	TGTGCCACCAGCAGAGAGGAAGGGGCCCAGCATTTT	CATSREEGAQHF
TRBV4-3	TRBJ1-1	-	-	TGCGCCAGCAGCCAAGATATAGGGGACACGAACACTGAAGCTTTCTTT	CASSQDIGDTNTEAFF
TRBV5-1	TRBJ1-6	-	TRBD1	TGCGCCAGCAGCGAAGGACAGGTCAATTCACCCCTCCACTTT	CASSEGQVNSPLHF
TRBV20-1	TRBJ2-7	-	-	TGCAGTGCTAGTAAGTCTACGCAGGGCGAGCAGTACTTC	CSASKSTQGEQYF
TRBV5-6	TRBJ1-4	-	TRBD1	TGTGCCAGCAGCTTGTATACAGGGGGGGATGAAAAACTGTTTTTT	CASSLYTGGDEKLFF
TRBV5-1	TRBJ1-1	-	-	TGCGCCAGCAGCTACGACAGGCCCACTGAAGCTTTCTTT	CASSYDRPTEAFF
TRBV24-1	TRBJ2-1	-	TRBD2	TGTGCCACCAGTGGAGTGCTAGCGGTCGAGCAGTTCTTC	CATSGVLAVEQFF
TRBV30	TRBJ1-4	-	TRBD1	TGTGCCTGGAGTCCGAGAACAGGGGTCCGCCTTGGAAAACTGTTTTTT	CAWSPRTGVRLGKLFF
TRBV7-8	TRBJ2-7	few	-	TGTGCCAGCAGCTTATATACGGGTTCCTACGAGCAGTACTTC	CASSLYTGSYEQYF
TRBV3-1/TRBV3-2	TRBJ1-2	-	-	TGTGCCAGCAGCCAAGGGCCAGCGAGGGGCTACACCTTC	CASSQGPARGYTF
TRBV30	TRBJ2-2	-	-	TGTGCCTGGAGTGTACTAGCAGCGAACACCGGGGAGCTGTTTTTT	CAWSVLAANTGELFF
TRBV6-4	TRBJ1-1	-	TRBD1	TGTGCCAGCAGTGGGGGAAGACAGGGGGGAATGAACACTGAAGCTTTCTTT	CASSGGRQGGMNTEAFF
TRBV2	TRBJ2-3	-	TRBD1	TGTGCCAGCAGTGAAGTCGGCAGGGGGCAAGCTACGCAGTATTTT	CASSEVGRGQATQYF
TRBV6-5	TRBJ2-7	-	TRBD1	TGTGCCAGCAGTCCCACGGACAGGGTCACCTACGAGCAGTACTTC	CASSPTDRVTYEQYF
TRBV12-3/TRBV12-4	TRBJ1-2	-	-	TGTGCCAGCTCCTCCCCCGAACTATATGGCTACACCTTC	CASSSPELYGYTF
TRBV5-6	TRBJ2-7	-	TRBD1	TGTGCCAGCAGCTTAGGGACAGTAGACTACGAGCAGTACTTC	CASSLGTVDYEQYF
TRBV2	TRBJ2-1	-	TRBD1	TGTGCCAGCATTAGGCAGGGGGCGTCCAATGAGCAGTTCTTC	CASIRQGASNEQFF
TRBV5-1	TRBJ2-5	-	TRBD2	TGCGCCAGCAGCTTGGGTACTAGCGGGGGACAAGAGACCCAGTACTTC	CASSLGTSGGQETQYF